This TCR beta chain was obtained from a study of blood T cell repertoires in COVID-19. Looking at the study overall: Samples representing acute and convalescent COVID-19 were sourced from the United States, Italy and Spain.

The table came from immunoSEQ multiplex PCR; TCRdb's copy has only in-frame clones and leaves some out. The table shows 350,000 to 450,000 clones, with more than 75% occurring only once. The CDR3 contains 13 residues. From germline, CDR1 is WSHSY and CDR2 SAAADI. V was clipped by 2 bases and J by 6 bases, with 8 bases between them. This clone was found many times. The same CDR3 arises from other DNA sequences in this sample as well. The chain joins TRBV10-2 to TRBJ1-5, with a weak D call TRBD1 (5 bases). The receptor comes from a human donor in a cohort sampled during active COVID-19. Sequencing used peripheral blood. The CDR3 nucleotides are TGCGCCAGCAGTGAGGGGGCTCGTCAGCCCCAGCATTTT. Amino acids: CASSEGARQPQHF.